These 10 T cell receptor beta chains originate from one sample sequenced in a study of T cells after yellow fever vaccination. A single record per CDR3 protein comes from TCRdb applying MiXCR to the 5' RACE reads. The table records about 550,000 distinct CDR3 sequences, 15% to 20% of them present only once. The sequencing here drew on PBMCs, taken 15 days after the yellow fever booster vaccination. These receptors originate from a man under 40 who received the YFV17D yellow fever vaccine.

The V call is TRBV5-1, the J call TRBJ1-2, with a weak D call TRBD1 (6 bases). From germline, CDR1 is SGHRS and CDR2 YFSETQ. The CDR3 runs 13 residues. V lost 4 bases and J 9 bases, leaving 16 bases between the germline ends. The CDR3 region is CASSPDHRESYTF. CDR3 sequence (DNA): TGCGCCAGCAGCCCGGATCACAGGGAGAGCTACACCTTC.

This clonotype was detected only a few times. The J gene is TRBJ2-1, the V gene TRBV11-3, with TRBD2 matching over 10 bases. V trimming: 6 bases; J trimming: 2 bases; junction bases outside the gene matches: 1. The CDR3 extends over 14 amino acids. CDR1 and CDR2 (germline): SGHNT, YENEEA. The CDR3 coding sequence is TGTGCCAGCAGTACTAGCGGGGCCTACAATGAGCAGTTCTTC. Its translation is CASSTSGAYNEQFF.

The V call is TRBV7-2, the J call TRBJ1-4; 7 nucleotides match TRBD1. The CDR3 has 14 residues. CDR1 and CDR2 (germline): SGHTA, FQGNSA. The V gene end was trimmed by 4 bases and the J gene end by 8 bases; junction bases not matched to a gene: 7. CDR3 DNA sequence: TGTGCCAGCAGCTCCAGACAGGGTGGAGAAAAACTGTTTTTT. Amino acid sequence: CASSSRQGGEKLFF. Together with reference TRBV7-2 and TRBJ1-4, the CDR3 gives the full variable domain: GAGVSQSPSNKVTEKGKDVELRCDPISGHTALYWYRQSLGQGLEFLIYFQGNSAPDKSGLPSDRFSAERTGGSVSTLTIQRTQQEDSAVYLCASSSRQGGEKLFFGSGTQLSVL.

Only a few counts were recorded for this clonotype. The CDR3, as DNA: TGTGCCAGCACCCCCCCGTCGCAATCCTACGAGCAGTACTTC. It codes for CASTPPSQSYEQYF. This chain uses TRBV7-9 with TRBJ2-7; D gene unclear. Trimming took off 7 bases at V and 1 base at J, with 14 bases between the two ends. CDR3 length equals 14 residues. Germline values: CDR1 SEHNR, CDR2 FQNEAQ (reference sequence).

The chain employs TRBV4-3 and TRBJ2-1; no clear D gene. V was cut by 4 bases and J by 4 bases, with 23 bases left in between. The CDR3 loop spans 18 amino acids. CDR1 is LGHNA, CDR2 YSLEER, per germline. CDR3 coding DNA: TGCGCCAGCAGCCGTAGTATTAGCCAAAGTGAGGTATACAATGAGCAGTTCTTC. This gives the protein CASSRSISQSEVYNEQFF.

This clonotype showed up just a few times. The chain joins TRBV7-3 to TRBJ2-7; D is perhaps TRBD2 (7 bases). CDR1 and CDR2 from the germline V gene are SGHTA and FQGTGA. There are 15 residues in the CDR3. The CDR3 nucleotides read TGTGCAAACGAGTCGGGGGGCCATCATTCCTACGAGCAGTACTTC. Its protein product is CANESGGHHSYEQYF. The variable domain in full, completed from reference TRBV7-3 and TRBJ2-7, reads GAGVSQTPSNKVTEKGKYVELRCDPISGHTALYWYRQSLGQGPEFLIYFQGTGAADDSGLPNDRFFAVRPEGSVSTLKIQRTERGDSAVYLCANESGGHHSYEQYFGPGTRLTVT.

The rearrangement uses TRBV12-3 or TRBV12-4 and TRBJ2-7; possible D gene TRBD2, 6 bases. With 6 bases removed from V and 0 bases from J, the gap between germline ends came to 18 bases. The CDR3 consists of 16 residues. The CDR3 bases are TGTGCCAGCAGCCCATCCCCCGGGGGTCCCTCCTACGAGCAGTACTTC. This gives the protein CASSPSPGGPSYEQYF.

The chain is built from TRBV7-2 and TRBJ2-7; no reliable D call. Germline CDR1 SGHTA, CDR2 FQGNSA. V gave up 5 bases and J gave up 5 bases, with 7 bases separating them. This CDR3 comprises 11 residues. The DNA for the CDR3 is TGTGCCAGCAGCGAAATAAACGAGCAGTACTTC. This sequence encodes CASSEINEQYF.

This clonotype has a handful of counts. The chain is built from TRBV7-2 and TRBJ2-3; D possibly corresponds to TRBD2 (5 bases). V was cut by 3 bases and J by 0 bases, with 7 bases left in between. This CDR3 is built from 14 residues. Germline V gene sequence: CDR1 SGHTA, CDR2 FQGNSA. CDR3 bases: TGTGCCAGCAGCTTCCGGGGTAGCACAGATACGCAGTATTTT. Protein product: CASSFRGSTDTQYF.

This rearrangement joins TRBV29-1 to TRBJ2-5, with D perhaps matching TRBD1 (5 bases). V was pared by 4 bases and J by 0 bases, with 6 bases between. The CDR3 has 12 amino acids. Germline loops: CDR1 SQVTM, CDR2 ANQGSEA. CDR3 in amino acids: CSVARDQETQYF. CDR3 DNA sequence: TGCAGCGTTGCCAGGGACCAAGAGACCCAGTACTTC.